This T cell receptor (beta chain) comes out of a study of T cells after yellow fever vaccination. CDR1 is GTSNPN, CDR2 SVGIG, per germline (reference sequence). This CDR3 has 13 residues. The trim removed 0 bases at V and 6 bases at J, leaving 5 bases unmatched. This clonotype was seen repeatedly, ten times or more. MiXCR was run by TCRdb on the 5' RACE reads, yielding one entry per CDR3 protein. Among about 16,000 distinct CDR3 sequences listed, about 3.8% were seen once. The TCR was taken from a man aged 25 to 40 who received the YFV17D yellow fever vaccine. V is TRBV30 and J is TRBJ2-7, with 7 bases aligning to TRBD2. This material consisted of PBMCs, either bulk or a sorted T-cell subset (CD4+, CD8+, memory, or dextramer-sorted; not recorded which), taken 15 days after the yellow fever booster vaccination. The chain's CDR3 is CAWSVISGIEQYF. CDR3 nucleotides: TGTGCCTGGAGTGTAATCAGCGGGATCGAGCAGTACTTC.